The T cell receptor beta chain under discussion was sequenced for a study of T-cell memory formation after mild COVID-19. Study context: Most TCR clusters belonged to a single donor. The study, taken as a whole, reports: Among clones contracting day 15 to 85, CD4/CD8 was balanced, whereas later expanders leaned CD4+.

In the case of this clonotype: Its antigen is not identified.

TCR alpha and TCR beta cDNA libraries with sample barcodes and UMIs came from 5'RACE using constant-segment primers. TCRdb processed the 5' RACE reads anew with MiXCR; each CDR3 protein has one entry. The table shows about 410,000 distinct CDR3 sequences, with around a quarter occurring only once. This CDR3 has 13 residues. CDR1 and CDR2 from the germline V gene are GTSNPN and SVGIG (reference sequence). V lost 1 base, J lost 0 bases, and 7 bases lay in between. The chain combines TRBV30 with TRBJ2-7, with no clear D. The sequence derives from an adult woman who had mild COVID-19 (a few samples of this study predate the infection). Cell type and time point are not known. Sequenced sample: PBMCs or a T cell subset sorted from them (not recorded which). CDR3 residues: CAWSAVDSYEQYF. CDR3 DNA sequence: TGTGCCTGGAGTGCCGTCGACTCCTACGAGCAGTACTTC.